This T cell receptor beta chain comes out of a study of beta chain features in type 1 diabetes. The entirety of the isolated RNA underwent reverse transcription, so expressed TCRB transcripts were sequenced. Sequencing used immunoSEQ multiplex PCR; TCRdb keeps in-frame clones, though not all of them. The data show approximately 270,000 clones, with roughly an eighth seen just once and about 0.015% held by the top ten. Study outcomes and limitations: Moderate yet significant TCRB CDR3 shortening was seen in Type 1 diabetes patients in all four CD4+ subsets. For patients and controls alike, PCR might favor shorter templates to the same degree. It was among patients, rather than healthy donors, that naive, central memory and Treg TCRB repertoires appeared more similar.

Losses at the gene ends were 4 bases for V and 2 bases for J; bases not matched to a gene: 6. This CDR3 is 16 amino acids long. The germline CDR1 and CDR2 sequences are SNHLY and FYNNEI. Concerning this clone itself: Antigen specificity is unknown.

The sample consisted of naive CD4+ T cells from blood. The J gene is TRBJ2-2, the V gene TRBV2; TRBD1 aligns across 8 bases. The sequence was collected from a man under 40 with type 1 diabetes. CDR3 sequence (DNA): TGTGCCAGCAGTGTCCAGGGGGCACTAAACACCGGGGAGCTGTTTTTT. Amino acids: CASSVQGALNTGELFF. The variable domain in full, completed from reference TRBV2 and TRBJ2-2, reads EPEVTQTPSHQVTQMGQEVILRCVPISNHLYFYWYRQILGQKVEFLVSFYNNEISEKSEIFDDQFSVERPDGSNFTLKIRSTKLEDSAMYFCASSVQGALNTGELFFGEGSRLTVL.